These 31 T cell receptor beta chains share one sample of origin, sequenced in a study of T cells in Graves' hyperthyroidism and ophthalmopathy. RNA transcripts were the template for amplifying TCR beta CDR3 regions. A first-round RT-PCR of the TCR CDR3 used the HTBI primer set. TCRdb called the multiplex PCR reads again in MiXCR, with one record for every CDR3 protein. The sample shows some 600,000 distinct CDR3 sequences, approximately 15% of them seen only once. The source material was blood. These receptors came from a woman aged 25 to 39 with Graves' hyperthyroidism that later progressed to Graves' ophthalmopathy.

This clonotype has at least ten counts. V gene TRBV6-5 combines with J gene TRBJ1-1; D is perhaps TRBD1 (5 bases). V was trimmed by 2 bases and J by 2 bases, leaving 9 bases between them. Germline V lookup: CDR1 MNHEY, CDR2 SVGAGI. This CDR3 region has 14 residues. The CDR3 sequence is CASSYPGDNTEAFF. CDR3 bases: TGTGCCAGCAGTTACCCGGGGGACAACACTGAAGCTTTCTTT.

This clonotype showed up just a few times. The chain is built from TRBV20-1 and TRBJ1-6; TRBD1 agrees at 8 bases. Unmatched junction bases numbered 6, after V lost 3 bases and J lost 5 bases. There are 15 residues in the CDR3. Germline V gene sequence: CDR1 DFQATT, CDR2 SNEGSKA (reference sequence). CDR3 protein: CSARGPGQDNSPLHF. DNA of the CDR3: TGCAGTGCTAGGGGCCCGGGACAGGATAATTCACCCCTCCACTTT.

This clonotype was counted ten times or more. The rearrangement uses TRBV18 and TRBJ2-1; possibly TRBD2 for D (5 bases). Trimming shortened V by 6 bases and J by 8 bases, and 11 bases separated the two germline ends. The CDR3 contains 12 residues. The germline V gene encodes CDR1 KGHSH and CDR2 LQKENI. This CDR3 reads CASSPTGDEQFF. DNA of the CDR3: TGTGCCAGCTCCCCAACCGGGGATGAGCAGTTCTTC.

The table lists this clonotype with many counts. The chain combines TRBV27 with TRBJ1-4; a possible D gene is TRBD1 (5 bases). Germline lookup yields CDR1 MNHEY and CDR2 SMNVEV (reference sequence). This CDR3 spans 15 amino acids. V was clipped by 6 bases and J by 7 bases, with 18 bases between them. This chain's CDR3 is CASSRRRGVSEKLFF. For the CDR3, the DNA is TGTGCCAGCAGCCGCCGACGGGGGGTTAGTGAAAAACTGTTTTTT.

This clonotype was counted at least ten times. The chain uses TRBV5-5 and TRBJ1-1; D call uncertain. Germline lookup yields CDR1 SGHKS and CDR2 YYEKEE (reference sequence). The CDR3 runs 16 residues. V gave up 1 base and J gave up 4 bases, with 17 bases separating them. The CDR3 DNA follows: TGTGCCAGCAGCTTGTCGCATTCCGGAGGTGTCACTGAAGCTTTCTTT. The encoded protein is CASSLSHSGGVTEAFF.

This clonotype was observed a few times. The chain is built from TRBV6-9 and TRBJ2-1; D gene ambiguous. V was trimmed by 3 bases and J by 0 bases, leaving 9 bases between them. The CDR3 spans 15 residues. The germline V gene encodes CDR1 MNHGY and CDR2 SVAAGI. CDR3 sequence reads: CASSYASDSYNEQFF. For the CDR3, the DNA is TGTGCCAGCAGTTACGCTTCAGACTCCTACAATGAGCAGTTCTTC.

The sample holds many counts of this clonotype. The V call is TRBV6-1, the J call TRBJ2-3, with a possible D match to TRBD2 (8 bases). The CDR3 has 16 amino acids. The V and J ends lost 6 bases and 4 bases respectively, with 20 bases between them. The germline CDR1 and CDR2 sequences are MNHNS and SASEGT. The chain's CDR3 is CASRISGRGGPDTQYF. The CDR3, as DNA: TGTGCCAGCAGGATAAGCGGGAGAGGGGGCCCAGATACGCAGTATTTT.

Comments on this clonotype: A read error is possible here, since a much larger clone lies one base away. The genes are TRBV30 and TRBJ1-5; unclear D gene. The CDR3 has 17 amino acids. The V gene's germline CDR1 is GTSNPN and CDR2 SVGIG (reference sequence). CDR3 residues: CAWSVSPWPASNRPQHF. For the CDR3, the DNA is TGTGCCTGGAGTGTATCCCCTTGGCCGGCTAGCAATCGGCCCCAGCATTTT.

At least ten counts were recorded for this clonotype. The chain is built from TRBV7-3 and TRBJ2-1; 12 nucleotides align to TRBD2. This CDR3 is 13 amino acids long. With V trimmed by 5 bases and J by 12 bases, 5 bases remained unmatched. In germline, CDR1 is SGHTA, CDR2 FQGTGA. The CDR3 loop reads CASSLGLAGPQFF. The CDR3 DNA follows: TGTGCCAGCAGCCTAGGACTAGCGGGACCGCAGTTCTTC.

The chain recombines TRBV7-9 with TRBJ2-6; 10 bases agree with TRBD1. In germline, CDR1 is SEHNR, CDR2 FQNEAQ (reference sequence). Trimming cost V 5 bases and J 8 bases; bases outside gene matches: 6. This CDR3 is 15 amino acids long. CDR3 in DNA: TGTGCCAGCAGCCCAGGGACAGGGGATTCCAACGTCCTGACTTTC. It yields the protein CASSPGTGDSNVLTF.

This clonotype was counted at least ten times. The rearrangement joins TRBV29-1 to TRBJ1-5; D is unclear. Trimming left V 0 bases short and J 2 bases short, with 14 bases between. The CDR3 has 16 amino acids. CDR1 is SQVTM and CDR2 is ANQGSEA in the germline V gene. Here the CDR3 DNA reads TGCAGCGTTGAAGATCGGGCGGATAAGCGCAATCAGCCCCAGCATTTT. Encoded protein: CSVEDRADKRNQPQHF.

In this sample, this clonotype turned up many times. J is TRBJ1-5 and V is TRBV12-3 or TRBV12-4, with TRBD1 matching 7 bases. V lost 6 bases to trimming and J lost 4 bases; unmatched junction nucleotides: 6. CDR3 length: 14 residues. CDR3 sequence: CASSLRDSNQPQHF. CDR3 DNA: TGTGCCAGCAGCCTCCGGGACAGTAATCAGCCCCAGCATTTT.

The chain has TRBV6-1 and TRBJ2-3, with TRBD2 matching over 7 bases. CDR1 MNHNS and CDR2 SASEGT come from the germline V gene. The CDR3 sequence is 15 residues long. V was pared by 5 bases and J by 0 bases, with 5 bases of the junction left unmatched. CDR3 protein: CASSHGLDSTDTQYF. CDR3 in DNA: TGTGCCAGCAGTCATGGACTAGATAGCACAGATACGCAGTATTTT.

This chain links TRBV4-1 with TRBJ1-5; D remains ambiguous. This CDR3 spans 15 amino acids. Germline V gives CDR1 MGHRA, CDR2 YSYEKL. Trimming removed 0 bases from V and 8 bases from J, with 14 bases in between. The CDR3 sequence: CASSQDTILVKPQHF. CDR3 DNA sequence: TGCGCCAGCAGCCAAGATACAATTCTGGTGAAGCCCCAGCATTTT.

The chain carries TRBV19 and TRBJ1-6, with a tentative D call TRBD1 (6 bases). The CDR3 loop spans 15 amino acids. With 6 bases removed from V and 5 bases from J, the gap between germline ends came to 14 bases. From germline, CDR1 is LNHDA and CDR2 SQIVND (reference sequence). CDR3 sequence reads: CASRTGTNNNSPLHF. CDR3 nucleotides: TGTGCCAGTAGGACGGGGACAAATAATAATTCACCCCTCCACTTT. The full variable domain, rest sourced from reference TRBV19 and TRBJ1-6, is DGGITQSPKYLFRKEGQNVTLSCEQNLNHDAMYWYRQDPGQGLRLIYYSQIVNDFQKGDIAEGYSVSREKKESFPLTVTSAQKNPTAFYLCASRTGTNNNSPLHFGNGTRLTVT.

This clonotype has more than one count but fewer than ten. The rearrangement links TRBV13 to TRBJ2-5, with 13 bases lining up with TRBD2. CDR3 length equals 16 residues. The ends lost 5 bases at V and 7 bases at J; junction bases unmatched: 10. CDR1 is PRHDT and CDR2 is FYEKMQ in the germline V gene (reference sequence). CDR3 residues: CASSLGLAGEGGTQYF. CDR3 in DNA: TGTGCCAGCAGCCTCGGACTAGCGGGAGAGGGGGGGACCCAGTACTTC. The entire variable domain, with the rest obtained from reference TRBV13 and TRBJ2-5, is as follows: AAGVIQSPRHLIKEKRETATLKCYPIPRHDTVYWYQQGPGQDPQFLISFYEKMQSDKGSIPDRFSAQQFSDYHSELNMSSLELGDSALYFCASSLGLAGEGGTQYFGPGTRLLVL.

This clonotype was seen many times. This chain joins TRBV6-2 or TRBV6-3 and TRBJ2-3; tentative D call: TRBD2 (6 bases). Trimming removed 5 bases from V and 0 bases from J, with 12 bases in between. The germline V gene encodes CDR1 MNHEY and CDR2 SVGEGT. CDR3 size: 15 residues. The CDR3 coding sequence is TGTGCCAGCAGTGAGACTAGGTCTAGCACAGATACGCAGTATTTT. It is translated as CASSETRSSTDTQYF.

This chain joins TRBV27 and TRBJ2-1; 10 bases match TRBD2. Trimming took 5 bases from V and 5 from J; bases not matched to a gene: 6. The CDR3 has 15 amino acids. From germline, CDR1 is MNHEY and CDR2 SMNVEV (reference sequence). The CDR3 protein is CASSIIAGGDNEQFF. CDR3 coding DNA: TGTGCCAGCAGTATCATAGCGGGAGGCGACAATGAGCAGTTCTTC.

This clonotype occurred a few times. The chain joins TRBV11-2 to TRBJ2-2, with D unclear. This CDR3 contains 15 residues. Deletions cut 5 bases from V and 4 bases from J, with 14 bases between. Germline-derived CDR1 and CDR2 are SGHAT and FQNNGV. This CDR3 is CASSIREGSTGELFF. In nucleotides, the CDR3 is TGTGCCAGCAGCATTAGGGAAGGTTCCACCGGGGAGCTGTTTTTT.

This clonotype was counted between two and nine times. This chain joins TRBV5-6 and TRBJ1-3, with 7 bases aligning to TRBD1. V was clipped by 3 bases and J by 4 bases; unmatched bases: 7. The CDR3 is 15 residues long. Germline-derived CDR1 and CDR2 are SGHDT and YYEEEE. CDR3 in amino acids: CASSSFRGTGNTIYF. CDR3 sequence (DNA): TGTGCCAGCAGCTCTTTCAGGGGGACGGGAAACACCATATATTTT.

A few counts support this clonotype. This chain joins TRBV5-1 and TRBJ1-5, with 9 bases fitting TRBD1. Trimming at V came to 5 bases and at J to 6 bases, leaving 9 bases not matched to a gene. Germline CDR1 reads SGHRS; CDR2 reads YFSETQ. The CDR3 is 15 residues long. This chain's CDR3 is CASSPGTGMSQPQHF. The CDR3 DNA follows: TGCGCCAGCAGTCCCGGGACAGGGATGAGTCAGCCCCAGCATTTT.

V gene TRBV20-1 combines with J gene TRBJ2-3; D is perhaps TRBD2 (5 bases). Trimming cost V 5 bases and J 3 bases, with 21 bases left between them. Germline loops: CDR1 DFQATT, CDR2 SNEGSKA (reference sequence). This CDR3 contains 16 residues. The CDR3 DNA reads as TGCAGTGCTCCCTCCTTTAGCCGAGGGCGGACAGATACGCAGTATTTT. It translates to CSAPSFSRGRTDTQYF.

This clonotype was seen repeatedly, ten times or more. This chain links TRBV7-9 with TRBJ2-1; unclear D gene. The CDR3 runs 15 residues. V gave up 3 bases and J gave up 4 bases, with 13 bases separating them. CDR1 is SEHNR and CDR2 is FQNEAQ in the germline V gene (reference sequence). In DNA, the CDR3 is TGTGCCAGCAGCTTCATAGTAGCTACTTACAATGAGCAGTTCTTC. It specifies CASSFIVATYNEQFF.

Ten or more counts support this clonotype. This chain uses TRBV27 with TRBJ2-2; a weak D match, TRBD1 (5 bases). The V and J ends lost 1 base and 1 base respectively, with 7 bases between them. Germline-derived CDR1 and CDR2 are MNHEY and SMNVEV (reference sequence). The CDR3 totals 15 residues. CDR3 DNA: TGTGCCAGCAGTTTATACAGGCTGAACACCGGGGAGCTGTTTTTT. As protein: CASSLYRLNTGELFF.

J is TRBJ1-5 and V is TRBV28, with TRBD1 matching over 7 bases. V dropped 5 bases and J dropped 0; count of bases not matched to a gene: 4. CDR3 length: 15 residues. Per germline, CDR1 MDHEN and CDR2 SYDVKM. The CDR3 nucleotides are TGTGCCAGCAGTACGACAGGGAATAGCAATCAGCCCCAGCATTTT. Its protein product is CASSTTGNSNQPQHF.

This clonotype occurred many times. CDR3 residues: CASSRTGGLSPLHF. CDR3 in DNA: TGTGCCAGCAGCCGCACAGGGGGCCTTTCACCCCTCCACTTT. The gene calls are TRBV12-3 or TRBV12-4 and TRBJ1-6; TRBD1 matches 9 bases. Trimming at V came to 6 bases and at J to 9 bases, leaving 6 bases not matched to a gene. CDR3 length: 14 amino acids.

This clonotype was seen at least ten times. The chain recombines TRBV5-1 with TRBJ2-1; D remains unclear. V was trimmed by 4 bases and J by 10 bases, leaving 9 bases between them. Germline lookup yields CDR1 SGHRS and CDR2 YFSETQ. The CDR3 loop spans 11 amino acids. CDR3 coding DNA: TGCGCCAGCAGCGCCAGTTACGAGCAGTTCTTC. Its translation is CASSASYEQFF. The full variable domain, rest sourced from reference TRBV5-1 and TRBJ2-1, is KAGVTQTPRYLIKTRGQQVTLSCSPISGHRSVSWYQQTPGQGLQFLFEYFSETQRNKGNFPGRFSGRQFSNSRSEMNVSTLELGDSALYLCASSASYEQFFGPGTRLTVL.

The V gene is TRBV28, the J gene TRBJ1-1; the match to TRBD1 covers 7 bases. The CDR3 is 17 residues long. V dropped 6 bases and J dropped 0; count of bases not matched to a gene: 13. In germline, CDR1 is MDHEN, CDR2 SYDVKM. CDR3 sequence: CASSPRTGTLMNTEAFF. CDR3 sequence (DNA): TGTGCCAGCAGCCCCCGGACAGGTACTCTGATGAACACTGAAGCTTTCTTT.

This clonotype was counted at least ten times. The chain has TRBV24-1 and TRBJ2-1; possibly TRBD2 for D (5 bases). The CDR3 is 15 amino acids. Germline V gene lookup returns CDR1 KGHDR and CDR2 SFDVKD. V dropped 3 bases and J dropped 3 bases, with 11 bases sitting between them. The CDR3 spells CATSDRVSDYNEQFF. The CDR3 DNA reads TGTGCCACCAGTGATAGGGTTAGCGACTACAATGAGCAGTTCTTC.

This sequence joins TRBV7-9 and TRBJ2-3, with 9 bases aligning to TRBD2. Germline trimming cut 4 bases from V and 5 bases from J; bases unmatched to any gene: 13. From germline, CDR1 is SEHNR and CDR2 FQNEAQ (reference sequence). CDR3 length equals 17 residues. The CDR3: CASSSLGRGRVLDTQYF. The CDR3 DNA follows: TGTGCCAGCAGCTCCCTCGGCCGCGGGAGGGTCTTAGATACGCAGTATTTT.

This clonotype has at least ten counts. The rearrangement joins TRBV18 to TRBJ1-1; D gene uncertain. CDR1 and CDR2 (germline): KGHSH, LQKENI. Trimming took off 2 bases at V and 4 bases at J, with 8 bases between the two ends. The CDR3 has 13 residues. The CDR3 is CASSPSKGTEAFF. CDR3 DNA sequence: TGTGCCAGCTCACCATCAAAGGGCACTGAAGCTTTCTTT.